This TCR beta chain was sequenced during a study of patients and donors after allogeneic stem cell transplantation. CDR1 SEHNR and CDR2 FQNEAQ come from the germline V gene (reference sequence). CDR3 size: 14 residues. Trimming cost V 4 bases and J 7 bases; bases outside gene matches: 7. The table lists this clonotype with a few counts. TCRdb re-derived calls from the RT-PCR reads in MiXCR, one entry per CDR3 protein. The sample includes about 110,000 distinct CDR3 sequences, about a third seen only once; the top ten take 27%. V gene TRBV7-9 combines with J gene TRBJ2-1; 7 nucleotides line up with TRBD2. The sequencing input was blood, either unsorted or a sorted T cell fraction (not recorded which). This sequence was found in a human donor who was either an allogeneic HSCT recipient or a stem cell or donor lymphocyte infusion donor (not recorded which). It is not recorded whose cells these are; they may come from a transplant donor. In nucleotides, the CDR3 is TGTGCCAGCAGCTCGACTAGCCGACCAAATGAGCAGTTCTTC. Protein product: CASSSTSRPNEQFF.